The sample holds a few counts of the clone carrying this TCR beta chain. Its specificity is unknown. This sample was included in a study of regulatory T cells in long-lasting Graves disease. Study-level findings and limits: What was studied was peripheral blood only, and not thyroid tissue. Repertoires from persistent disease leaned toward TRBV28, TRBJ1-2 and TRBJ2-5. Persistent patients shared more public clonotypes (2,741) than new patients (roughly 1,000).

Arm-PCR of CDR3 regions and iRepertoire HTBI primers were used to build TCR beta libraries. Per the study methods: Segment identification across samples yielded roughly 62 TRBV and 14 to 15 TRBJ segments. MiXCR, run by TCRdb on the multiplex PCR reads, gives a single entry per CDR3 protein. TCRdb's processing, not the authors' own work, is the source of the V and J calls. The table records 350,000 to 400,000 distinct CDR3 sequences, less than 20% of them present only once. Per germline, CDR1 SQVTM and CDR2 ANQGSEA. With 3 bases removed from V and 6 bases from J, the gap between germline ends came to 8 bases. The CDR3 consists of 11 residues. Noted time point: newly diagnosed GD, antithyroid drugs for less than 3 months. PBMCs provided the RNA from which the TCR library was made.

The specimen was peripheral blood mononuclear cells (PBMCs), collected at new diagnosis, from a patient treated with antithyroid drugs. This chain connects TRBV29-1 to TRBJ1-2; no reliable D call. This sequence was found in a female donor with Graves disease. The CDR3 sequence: CSVERPNGYTF. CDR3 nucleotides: TGCAGCGTTGAGAGACCCAATGGCTACACCTTC.